Listed here are 5 T cell receptor beta chains from one sample, sequenced in a study of shared clonotypes between healthy human individuals. TCRdb's table, derived via immunoSEQ multiplex PCR, lists solely in-frame clones and lacks some. The sample includes a few million clones, under 97% seen only once; the top ten take over 0.1%. Sequenced input: naive CD4+ T cells sorted from blood. Subset reported: CD45RA+ positively selected. The origin of the receptors is a man in his late teens or twenties in good health.

The chain employs TRBV6-1 and TRBJ2-7; weak D call: TRBD1 (6 bases). This CDR3 spans 15 amino acids. Looked up from germline, CDR1 is MNHNS and CDR2 is SASEGT. The germline V and J ends were trimmed by 7 bases and 3 bases, with 19 bases remaining between them. Written as DNA, the CDR3 is TGTGCCAGCACTCCAACAGGGCTGGGATTCTACGAGCAGTACTTC. It translates to CASTPTGLGFYEQYF.

J is TRBJ2-7 and V is TRBV6-6; tentative D call: TRBD1 (7 bases). The CDR3 runs to 15 residues. The ends were cut back, 2 bases at V and 3 bases at J, with 14 bases in the middle. In germline, CDR1 is MNHNY, CDR2 SVGAGI (reference sequence). In nucleotides, the CDR3 is TGTGCCAGCAGTTACGGCGGGACAGCAGACTACGAGCAGTACTTC. Amino acid sequence: CASSYGGTADYEQYF.

The chain couples TRBV27 to TRBJ1-5, with D maybe TRBD1 (6 bases). From germline, CDR1 is MNHEY and CDR2 SMNVEV (reference sequence). V dropped 8 bases and J dropped 0 bases, with 17 bases sitting between them. The CDR3 extends over 16 amino acids. CDR3 amino acids: CASRDKGQYSNQPQHF. CDR3 DNA: TGTGCCAGCCGGGACAAGGGCCAATATAGCAATCAGCCCCAGCATTTT.

The CDR3 protein is CASSRGLAENQYF. The CDR3 DNA is TGTGCCAGCAGTCGAGGACTAGCGGAGAACCAGTACTTC. The chain has TRBV7-2 and TRBJ2-4, with 10 bases identical to TRBD2. Germline values: CDR1 SGHTA, CDR2 FQGNSA. CDR3 length: 13 amino acids. V shed 6 bases, J shed 13 bases, and the junction held 9 bases outside the gene matches. The variable domain in full, completed from reference TRBV7-2 and TRBJ2-4, reads GAGVSQSPSNKVTEKGKDVELRCDPISGHTALYWYRQSLGQGLEFLIYFQGNSAPDKSGLPSDRFSAERTGGSVSTLTIQRTQQEDSAVYLCASSRGLAENQYFGAGTRLSVL.

There are a few counts of this clone. The CDR3 DNA follows: TGTGCCAGCAGTTCACGGACAGGGGCCCTCCACTTT. It codes for CASSSRTGALHF. The chain links TRBV6-5 to TRBJ1-6; 9 bases align to TRBD1. The ends lost 4 bases at V and 14 bases at J; junction bases unmatched: 3. Germline values: CDR1 MNHEY, CDR2 SVGAGI. The CDR3 sequence is 12 residues long.